What follows are 3 T cell receptor beta chains derived from one specimen sequenced in a study of T cell responses to AZD1222 COVID-19 vaccine. Here immunoSEQ multiplex PCR was the method, and the copy in TCRdb shows in-frame clones only, minus some. The data show 100,000 to 120,000 clones, 94% seen once. This specimen consisted of peripheral blood, obtained 28 days after the second AZD1222 dose. Receptors originate from an adult who received the AZD1222 COVID-19 vaccine.

The chain couples TRBV19 to TRBJ1-5, with 9 bases matching TRBD1. The CDR3 runs to 15 residues. The V gene end was trimmed by 5 bases and the J gene end by 3 bases; junction bases not matched to a gene: 5. The V gene's germline CDR1 is LNHDA and CDR2 SQIVND (reference sequence). CDR3 nucleotide sequence: TGTGCCAGTAGTTTCCGGGACAGGGACAATCAGCCCCAGCATTTT. Translating it yields CASSFRDRDNQPQHF.

This sequence joins TRBV19 and TRBJ2-5, with D possibly called TRBD1 or TRBD2 (5 bases each). V shed 3 bases and J shed 6 bases, with 14 bases lying between them. The CDR3 runs to 14 residues. Germline CDR1 reads LNHDA; CDR2 reads SQIVND (reference sequence). The CDR3 bases are TGTGCCAGTAGTATTGCAGGGTGGGAGAAGACCCAGTACTTC. It translates to CASSIAGWEKTQYF.

J is TRBJ2-2 and V is TRBV11-3; TRBD1 is a possible D gene (5 bases). The CDR3 sequence is 14 residues long. The V gene lost 2 bases and the J gene lost 7 bases, with 11 bases spanning the gap. Germline V gene sequence: CDR1 SGHNT, CDR2 YENEEA. In nucleotides, the CDR3 is TGTGCCAGCAGCTTAAAAACAACAGGCGGGGAGCTGTTTTTT. Translated, it gives CASSLKTTGGELFF.